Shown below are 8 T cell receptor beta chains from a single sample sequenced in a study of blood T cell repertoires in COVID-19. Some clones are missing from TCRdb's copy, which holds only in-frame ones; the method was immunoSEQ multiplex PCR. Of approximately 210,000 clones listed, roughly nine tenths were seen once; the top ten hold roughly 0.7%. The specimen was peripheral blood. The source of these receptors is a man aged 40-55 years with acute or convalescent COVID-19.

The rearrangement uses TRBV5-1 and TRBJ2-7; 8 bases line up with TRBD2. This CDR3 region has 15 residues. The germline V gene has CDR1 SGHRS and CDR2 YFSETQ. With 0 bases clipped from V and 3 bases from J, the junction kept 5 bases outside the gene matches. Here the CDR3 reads CASSLGAGGSYEQYF. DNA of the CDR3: TGCGCCAGCAGCTTGGGGGCGGGGGGCAGCTACGAGCAGTACTTC. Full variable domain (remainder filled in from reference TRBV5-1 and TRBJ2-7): KAGVTQTPRYLIKTRGQQVTLSCSPISGHRSVSWYQQTPGQGLQFLFEYFSETQRNKGNFPGRFSGRQFSNSRSEMNVSTLELGDSALYLCASSLGAGGSYEQYFGPGTRLTVT.

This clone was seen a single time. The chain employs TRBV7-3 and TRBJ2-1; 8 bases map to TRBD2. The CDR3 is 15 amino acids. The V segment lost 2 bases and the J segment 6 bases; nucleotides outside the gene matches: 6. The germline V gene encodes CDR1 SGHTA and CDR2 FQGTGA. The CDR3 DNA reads TGTGCCAGCAGCTTAGGTCTGGGACTAGGCAATGAGCAGTTCTTC. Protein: CASSLGLGLGNEQFF. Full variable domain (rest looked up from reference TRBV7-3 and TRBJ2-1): GAGVSQTPSNKVTEKGKYVELRCDPISGHTALYWYRQSLGQGPEFLIYFQGTGAADDSGLPNDRFFAVRPEGSVSTLKIQRTERGDSAVYLCASSLGLGLGNEQFFGPGTRLTVL.

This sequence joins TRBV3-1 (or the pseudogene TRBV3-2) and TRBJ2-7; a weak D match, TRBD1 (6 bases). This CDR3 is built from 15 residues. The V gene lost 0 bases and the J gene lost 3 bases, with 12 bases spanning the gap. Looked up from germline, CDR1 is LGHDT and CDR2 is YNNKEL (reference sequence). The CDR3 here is CASSQDRTTGYEQYF. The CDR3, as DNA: TGTGCCAGCAGCCAAGATAGGACGACAGGCTACGAGCAGTACTTC.

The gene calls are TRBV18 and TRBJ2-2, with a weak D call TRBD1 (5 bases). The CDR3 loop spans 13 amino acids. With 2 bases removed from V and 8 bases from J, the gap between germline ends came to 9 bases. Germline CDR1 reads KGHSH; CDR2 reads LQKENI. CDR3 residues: CASSPDSVGELFF. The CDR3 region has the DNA TGTGCCAGCTCACCAGACAGTGTTGGGGAGCTGTTTTTT.

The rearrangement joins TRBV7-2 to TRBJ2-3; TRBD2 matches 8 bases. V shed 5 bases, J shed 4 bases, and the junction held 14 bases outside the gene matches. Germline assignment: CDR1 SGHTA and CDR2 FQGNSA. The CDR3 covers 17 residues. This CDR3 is CASSPRAPGGGADTQYF. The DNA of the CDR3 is TGTGCCAGCAGCCCAAGGGCACCGGGAGGGGGGGCAGATACGCAGTATTTT.

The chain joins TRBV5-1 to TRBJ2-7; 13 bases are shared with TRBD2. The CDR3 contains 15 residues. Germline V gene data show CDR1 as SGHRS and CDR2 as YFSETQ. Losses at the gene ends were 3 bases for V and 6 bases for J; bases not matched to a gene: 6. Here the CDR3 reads CASSSGLAGESEQYF. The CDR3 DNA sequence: TGCGCCAGCAGCTCCGGACTAGCGGGAGAAAGCGAGCAGTACTTC.

The CDR3 DNA is TGTGCCACCAGTGAACTCGGACAGGGGGCTTCTAATTCACCCCTCCACTTT. Residues: CATSELGQGASNSPLHF. The chain combines TRBV24-1 with TRBJ1-6; 11 bases fit TRBD1. V lost 4 bases and J lost 6; bases outside the gene matches: 7. This CDR3 spans 17 amino acids. In germline, CDR1 is KGHDR, CDR2 SFDVKD.

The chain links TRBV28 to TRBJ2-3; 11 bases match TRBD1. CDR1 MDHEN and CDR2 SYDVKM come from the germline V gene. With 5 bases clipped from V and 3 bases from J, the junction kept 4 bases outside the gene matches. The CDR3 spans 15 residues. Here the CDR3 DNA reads TGTGCCAGCAGTATAGGACAGGGGGCGACAGATACGCAGTATTTT. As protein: CASSIGQGATDTQYF.